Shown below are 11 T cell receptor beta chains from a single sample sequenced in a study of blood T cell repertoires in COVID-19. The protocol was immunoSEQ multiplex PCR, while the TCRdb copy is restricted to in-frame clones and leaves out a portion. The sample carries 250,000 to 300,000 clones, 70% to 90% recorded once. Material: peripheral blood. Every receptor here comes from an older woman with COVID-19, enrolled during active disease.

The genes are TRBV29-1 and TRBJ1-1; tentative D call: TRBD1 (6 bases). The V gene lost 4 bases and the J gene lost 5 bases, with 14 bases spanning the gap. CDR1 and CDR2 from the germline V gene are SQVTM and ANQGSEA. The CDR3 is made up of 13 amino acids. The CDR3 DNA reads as TGCAGCGTTGCGGGGGGCGCGGGGACTGAAGCTTTCTTT. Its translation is CSVAGGAGTEAFF. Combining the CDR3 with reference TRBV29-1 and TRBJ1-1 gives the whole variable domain SAVISQKPSRDICQRGTSLTIQCQVDSQVTMMFWYRQQPGQSLTLIATANQGSEATYESGFVIDKFPISRPNLTFSTLTVSNMSPEDSSIYLCSVAGGAGTEAFFGQGTRLTVV.

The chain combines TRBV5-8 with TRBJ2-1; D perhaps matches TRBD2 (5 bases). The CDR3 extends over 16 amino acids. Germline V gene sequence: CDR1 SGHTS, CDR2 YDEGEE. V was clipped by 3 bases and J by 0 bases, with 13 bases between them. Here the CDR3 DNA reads TGTGCCAGCAGCTCGACAACTAGTCACTCCTACAATGAGCAGTTCTTC. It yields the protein CASSSTTSHSYNEQFF.

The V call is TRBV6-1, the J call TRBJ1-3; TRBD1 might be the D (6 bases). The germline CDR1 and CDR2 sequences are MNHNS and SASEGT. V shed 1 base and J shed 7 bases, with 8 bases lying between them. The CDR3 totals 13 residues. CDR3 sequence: CASSEVQGNTIYF. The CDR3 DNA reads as TGTGCCAGCAGTGAAGTCCAGGGGAACACCATATATTTT.

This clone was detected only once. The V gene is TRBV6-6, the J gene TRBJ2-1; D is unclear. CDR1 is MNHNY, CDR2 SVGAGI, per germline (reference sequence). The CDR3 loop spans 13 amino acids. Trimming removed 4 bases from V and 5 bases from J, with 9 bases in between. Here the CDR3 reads CASSSITNNEQFF. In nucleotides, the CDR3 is TGTGCCAGCAGTTCGATTACAAACAATGAGCAGTTCTTC.

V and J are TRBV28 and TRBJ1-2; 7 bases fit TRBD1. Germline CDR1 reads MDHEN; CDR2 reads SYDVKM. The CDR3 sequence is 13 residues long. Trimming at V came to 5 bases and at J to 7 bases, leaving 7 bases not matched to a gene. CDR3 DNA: TGTGCCAGCAGTCCCCTGACAGGGTCTGGCTACACCTTC. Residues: CASSPLTGSGYTF.

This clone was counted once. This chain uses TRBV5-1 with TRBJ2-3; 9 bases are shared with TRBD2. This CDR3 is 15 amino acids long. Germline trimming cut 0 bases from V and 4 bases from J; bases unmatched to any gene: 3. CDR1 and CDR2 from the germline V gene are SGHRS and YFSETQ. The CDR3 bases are TGCGCCAGCAGCTTGGAAGGCGGGGGGGCAGATACGCAGTATTTT. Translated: CASSLEGGGADTQYF.

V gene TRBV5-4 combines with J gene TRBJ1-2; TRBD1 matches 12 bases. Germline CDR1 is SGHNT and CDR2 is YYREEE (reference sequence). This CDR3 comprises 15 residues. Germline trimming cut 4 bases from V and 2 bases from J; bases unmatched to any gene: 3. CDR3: CASSPGQGANYGYTF. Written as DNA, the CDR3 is TGTGCCAGCAGCCCGGGACAGGGGGCAAACTATGGCTACACCTTC.

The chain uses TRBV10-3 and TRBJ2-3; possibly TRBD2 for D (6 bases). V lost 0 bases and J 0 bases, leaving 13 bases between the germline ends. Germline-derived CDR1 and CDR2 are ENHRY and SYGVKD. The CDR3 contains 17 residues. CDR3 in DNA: TGTGCCATCAGTGAGTCATTGGGACTCACTAGCACAGATACGCAGTATTTT. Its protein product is CAISESLGLTSTDTQYF.

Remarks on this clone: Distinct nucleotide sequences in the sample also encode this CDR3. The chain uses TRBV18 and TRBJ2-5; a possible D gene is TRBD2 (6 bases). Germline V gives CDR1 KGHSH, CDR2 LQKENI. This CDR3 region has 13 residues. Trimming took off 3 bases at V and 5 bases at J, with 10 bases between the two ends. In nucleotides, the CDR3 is TGTGCCAGCTCACCCTCTGGAGGGGAGACCCAGTACTTC. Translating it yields CASSPSGGETQYF.

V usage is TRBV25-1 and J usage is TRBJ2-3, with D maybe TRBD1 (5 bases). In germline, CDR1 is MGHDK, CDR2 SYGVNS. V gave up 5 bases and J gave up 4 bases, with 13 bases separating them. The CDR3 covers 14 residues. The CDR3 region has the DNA TGTGCCAGCAGTATCCAGGGTTACGCAGATACGCAGTATTTT. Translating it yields CASSIQGYADTQYF.

CDR3 DNA sequence: TGTGCCAGCAGCCCCAACCGAGACTTTAACAATGAGCAGTTCTTC. It encodes CASSPNRDFNNEQFF. The V gene is TRBV11-1, the J gene TRBJ2-1; D not certain. V gave up 5 bases and J gave up 5 bases, with 16 bases separating them. Per the germline V gene, CDR1 is SGHAT and CDR2 is FQDESV (reference sequence). The CDR3 covers 15 residues.